These T cell receptor beta chains were read from a single sample in a study of OX40 agonist ivuxolimab in advanced cancers. Data came from immunoSEQ multiplex PCR; TCRdb stores just in-frame clones and leaves some out. The sample contains 90,000 to 130,000 clones, approximately 90% of which appear only once. The input for sequencing was CD4+ or CD8+ T cells sorted from blood, taken in a trial of the OX40 agonist ivuxolimab. The receptors shown here come from an adult with an advanced solid tumor such as melanoma, head and neck, liver or kidney cancer. Each CDR3 is given with its conserved first and last residue. Each record gives: J gene, V gene, clone size, D gene, CDR3 DNA, CDR3 protein. D genes are given only for firm matches. Clone size, where shown, is once, few, many, or a class for clones that have expanded.

j_call: TRBJ1-6
v_call: TRBV5-4
clone_size: -
d_call: -
cdr3_nt: TGTGCCAGCAGCTTGAAGGGGTATAATTCACCCCTCCACTTT
cdr3_aa: CASSLKGYNSPLHF

j_call: TRBJ1-5
v_call: TRBV7-2
clone_size: once
d_call: -
cdr3_nt: TGTGCCAGCAGCCCCCGGGACATATACAATCAGCCCCAACATTTT
cdr3_aa: CASSPRDIYNQPQHF

j_call: TRBJ1-1
v_call: TRBV27
clone_size: -
d_call: TRBD1
cdr3_nt: TGTGCCAGCACCACGACAGGGTACACTGAAGCTTTCTTT
cdr3_aa: CASTTTGYTEAFF

j_call: TRBJ1-5
v_call: TRBV29-1
clone_size: once
d_call: -
cdr3_nt: TGCAGCGTTGTAACAGATAGCAATCAGCCCCAGCATTTT
cdr3_aa: CSVVTDSNQPQHF

j_call: TRBJ2-3
v_call: TRBV11-2
clone_size: -
d_call: -
cdr3_nt: TGTGCCAGCAGCACGGACTACACAGATACGCAGTATTTT
cdr3_aa: CASSTDYTDTQYF

j_call: TRBJ1-1
v_call: TRBV7-2
clone_size: -
d_call: -
cdr3_nt: TGTGCCAGCTCTCGGGTGGAGAACACTGAAGCTTTCTTT
cdr3_aa: CASSRVENTEAFF

j_call: TRBJ1-1
v_call: TRBV18
clone_size: -
d_call: -
cdr3_nt: TGTGCCAGCCGTCCTGGGGGGTCGGACACTGAAGCTTTCTTT
cdr3_aa: CASRPGGSDTEAFF

j_call: TRBJ2-3
v_call: TRBV4-1
clone_size: -
d_call: TRBD2
cdr3_nt: TGCGCCAGCAGCCAAGGGGGGGGGCGGGGGGCCCCAGTGGCGCAGTATTTT
cdr3_aa: CASSQGGGRGAPVAQYF

j_call: TRBJ1-2
v_call: TRBV30
clone_size: -
d_call: -
cdr3_nt: TGTGCCTCCACTACTCCGAACTATGGCTACACCTTC
cdr3_aa: CASTTPNYGYTF

j_call: TRBJ2-7
v_call: TRBV5-6
clone_size: -
d_call: -
cdr3_nt: TGTGCCAGCAGCTCGACGCGAGTTAGGGTCTACGAGCAGTACTTC
cdr3_aa: CASSSTRVRVYEQYF

j_call: TRBJ2-7
v_call: TRBV10-3
clone_size: few
d_call: -
cdr3_nt: TGTGCCATCAGTGATTTGAAGGAGCAGTACTTC
cdr3_aa: CAISDLKEQYF

j_call: TRBJ1-2
v_call: TRBV29-1
clone_size: once
d_call: -
cdr3_nt: TGCAGCGTTGAAGAAAGGAGTGGCTACACCTTC
cdr3_aa: CSVEERSGYTF

j_call: TRBJ1-2
v_call: TRBV28
clone_size: -
d_call: -
cdr3_nt: TGTGCCAGCAGCCCCCCCCGGGGATGGTATGGCTACACCTTC
cdr3_aa: CASSPPRGWYGYTF

j_call: TRBJ1-1
v_call: TRBV19
clone_size: -
d_call: -
cdr3_nt: TGTGCCAGTAGTATAGATAGCACAGTCAAATGGGGCACTGAAGCTTTCTTT
cdr3_aa: CASSIDSTVKWGTEAFF

j_call: TRBJ1-5
v_call: TRBV25-1
clone_size: -
d_call: TRBD1
cdr3_nt: TGTGCCAGCAGTGAGCCAGGGGGGAATCAGCCCCAGCATTTT
cdr3_aa: CASSEPGGNQPQHF

j_call: TRBJ1-4
v_call: TRBV7-9
clone_size: -
d_call: -
cdr3_nt: TGTGCCAGCAGTCCTCCGGGAGCGGCTAATGAAAAACTGTTTTTT
cdr3_aa: CASSPPGAANEKLFF

j_call: TRBJ2-7
v_call: TRBV29-1
clone_size: -
d_call: -
cdr3_nt: TGCAGCGTTGAAGTGGGGACCCACCGGGACGAGCAGTACTTC
cdr3_aa: CSVEVGTHRDEQYF

j_call: TRBJ2-7
v_call: TRBV10-1
clone_size: -
d_call: TRBD2
cdr3_nt: TGCGCCAGCAGTGAGTCGGCGGGAGGGACCTACGAGCAGTACTTC
cdr3_aa: CASSESAGGTYEQYF

j_call: TRBJ1-2
v_call: TRBV5-6
clone_size: once
d_call: TRBD1
cdr3_nt: TGTGCCAGCAGCAGGGTGGGACAGGGTTATGGCTACACCTTC
cdr3_aa: CASSRVGQGYGYTF

j_call: TRBJ1-1
v_call: TRBV11-2
clone_size: -
d_call: -
cdr3_nt: TGTGCCAGCAGCTTAAATAGTGGGGTCATGAACACTGAAGCTTTCTTT
cdr3_aa: CASSLNSGVMNTEAFF

j_call: TRBJ2-7
v_call: TRBV11-3
clone_size: -
d_call: TRBD1
cdr3_nt: TGTGCCAGCAGCGGACGGACAGGGAAGCGCTACGAGCAGTACTTC
cdr3_aa: CASSGRTGKRYEQYF

j_call: TRBJ2-2
v_call: TRBV2
clone_size: -
d_call: TRBD1
cdr3_nt: TGTGCCAGCAGTGAAGTGGGGACAGGGAACACCGGGGAGCTGTTTTTT
cdr3_aa: CASSEVGTGNTGELFF

j_call: TRBJ2-7
v_call: TRBV29-1
clone_size: -
d_call: -
cdr3_nt: TGCAGCGTTGAAGAGGCCGGGCGTGAGCAGTACTTC
cdr3_aa: CSVEEAGREQYF

j_call: TRBJ1-4
v_call: TRBV10-2
clone_size: -
d_call: -
cdr3_nt: TGCGCCAGCAGTGAGTCAGGGTCCCTGGGGGAAAAACTGTTTTTT
cdr3_aa: CASSESGSLGEKLFF

j_call: TRBJ1-1
v_call: TRBV6-5
clone_size: -
d_call: TRBD1
cdr3_nt: TGTGCCAGCAGTTACGCCGACAGGGGTGCTGAAGCTTTCTTT
cdr3_aa: CASSYADRGAEAFF

j_call: TRBJ2-1
v_call: TRBV30
clone_size: -
d_call: TRBD2
cdr3_nt: TGTGCCTGGAGTGTCCCGGGACTAGCGGGAAGGGTCAATGAGCAGTTCTTC
cdr3_aa: CAWSVPGLAGRVNEQFF

j_call: TRBJ2-2
v_call: TRBV2
clone_size: -
d_call: TRBD1
cdr3_nt: TGTGCCATCTCGAGGGGGCAGAACACCGGGGAGCTGTTTTTT
cdr3_aa: CAISRGQNTGELFF

j_call: TRBJ2-6
v_call: TRBV19
clone_size: -
d_call: -
cdr3_nt: TGTGCCAGTAGTAGGAGACAGGAGTCTGGGGCCAACGTCCTGACTTTC
cdr3_aa: CASSRRQESGANVLTF

j_call: TRBJ2-3
v_call: TRBV10-3
clone_size: -
d_call: TRBD1
cdr3_nt: TGTGCCATCACCACGGGACAGGATGGGGATACGCAGTATTTT
cdr3_aa: CAITTGQDGDTQYF

j_call: TRBJ2-6
v_call: TRBV6-1
clone_size: -
d_call: -
cdr3_nt: TGTGCCAGCAGTGAAACAGGTTCTGGGGCCAACGTCCTGACTTTC
cdr3_aa: CASSETGSGANVLTF

j_call: TRBJ1-1
v_call: TRBV15
clone_size: -
d_call: -
cdr3_nt: TGTGCCACCAGCAGAGATCCAGCAGGGGACACTGAAGCTTTCTTT
cdr3_aa: CATSRDPAGDTEAFF

j_call: TRBJ2-6
v_call: TRBV6-5
clone_size: -
d_call: -
cdr3_nt: TGTGCCAGCAGTTACAGCTCTCGGGGGGCCAACGTCCTGACTTTC
cdr3_aa: CASSYSSRGANVLTF

j_call: TRBJ1-5
v_call: TRBV5-6
clone_size: -
d_call: -
cdr3_nt: TGTGCCAGCAGCTTACAGAGATTAAGTCAGCCCCAGCATTTT
cdr3_aa: CASSLQRLSQPQHF

j_call: TRBJ1-1
v_call: TRBV7-8
clone_size: -
d_call: TRBD1
cdr3_nt: TGTGCCAGCAGCTTAAGGACAGGGATGAACACTGAAGCTTTCTTT
cdr3_aa: CASSLRTGMNTEAFF

j_call: TRBJ1-4
v_call: TRBV19
clone_size: -
d_call: -
cdr3_nt: TGTGCCAGTAGTAGCTGGGCCAGGGAGGGAGAAAAACTGTTTTTT
cdr3_aa: CASSSWAREGEKLFF

j_call: TRBJ2-3
v_call: TRBV5-4
clone_size: -
d_call: -
cdr3_nt: TGTGCCAGCAGTCGAGACAGGCCAGATACGCAGTATTTT
cdr3_aa: CASSRDRPDTQYF

j_call: TRBJ1-3
v_call: TRBV6-6
clone_size: once
d_call: -
cdr3_nt: TGTGCCAGCAGTTATCGACAGAGCTCTGGAAACACCATATATTTT
cdr3_aa: CASSYRQSSGNTIYF

j_call: TRBJ1-1
v_call: TRBV29-1
clone_size: -
d_call: -
cdr3_nt: TGCAGCGTTGACAGGGCGGACACTGAAGCTTTCTTT
cdr3_aa: CSVDRADTEAFF

j_call: TRBJ2-7
v_call: TRBV4-1
clone_size: -
d_call: -
cdr3_nt: TGCGCCAGCAGCCAAGATCTTAGAGGTTACGAGCAGTACTTC
cdr3_aa: CASSQDLRGYEQYF

j_call: TRBJ1-1
v_call: TRBV5-1
clone_size: -
d_call: TRBD1
cdr3_nt: TGCGCCAGCAGCCAGGGACAGGGGGCGTACACTGAAGCTTTCTTT
cdr3_aa: CASSQGQGAYTEAFF

j_call: TRBJ2-3
v_call: TRBV7-5
clone_size: -
d_call: -
cdr3_nt: TGTGCCAGAAGCTTTAGCGGGATAAAAGATACGCAGTATTTT
cdr3_aa: CARSFSGIKDTQYF

j_call: TRBJ1-3
v_call: TRBV11-2
clone_size: -
d_call: -
cdr3_nt: TGTGCCAGCAGCTTAAACCCCCGGTCCTCTGGAAACACCATATATTTT
cdr3_aa: CASSLNPRSSGNTIYF

j_call: TRBJ2-7
v_call: TRBV5-1
clone_size: -
d_call: -
cdr3_nt: TGCGCCAGCAGCCTCAGCGGAGTCGAGCAGTACTTC
cdr3_aa: CASSLSGVEQYF

j_call: TRBJ1-5
v_call: TRBV6-1
clone_size: -
d_call: TRBD1
cdr3_nt: TGTGCCAGCAGGAGACAGGGGGCTAGCAATCAGCCCCAGCATTTT
cdr3_aa: CASRRQGASNQPQHF

j_call: TRBJ2-2
v_call: TRBV5-1
clone_size: -
d_call: -
cdr3_nt: TGCGCCAGCAGCTCAGCAGGCACCGGGGAGCTGTTTTTT
cdr3_aa: CASSSAGTGELFF

j_call: TRBJ2-3
v_call: TRBV27
clone_size: -
d_call: TRBD2
cdr3_nt: TGTGCCAGCACCCAATCACCTCCGGGACTAGCTTTAGATACGCAGTATTTT
cdr3_aa: CASTQSPPGLALDTQYF

j_call: TRBJ2-5
v_call: TRBV18
clone_size: -
d_call: -
cdr3_nt: TGTGCCAGCTCACCGCAGCTGGGGGCGGGAGAGACCCAGTACTTC
cdr3_aa: CASSPQLGAGETQYF

j_call: TRBJ1-2
v_call: TRBV6-5
clone_size: -
d_call: -
cdr3_nt: TGTGCCAGCAGTGACGGGGGATTTGGCTACACCTTC
cdr3_aa: CASSDGGFGYTF

j_call: TRBJ1-1
v_call: TRBV2
clone_size: -
d_call: TRBD1
cdr3_nt: TGTGCCAGCAGTGAAAGGGGACAGAGGTTCATGAACACTGAAGCTTTCTTT
cdr3_aa: CASSERGQRFMNTEAFF

j_call: TRBJ1-6
v_call: TRBV27
clone_size: -
d_call: -
cdr3_nt: TGTGCCAGCAGTTTAGTGGGAAGTTATAATTCACCCCTCCACTTT
cdr3_aa: CASSLVGSYNSPLHF

j_call: TRBJ1-1
v_call: TRBV28
clone_size: -
d_call: -
cdr3_nt: TGTGCCAGCAGTTTGACTCAGGCAGGGCGGACTGAAGCTTTCTTT
cdr3_aa: CASSLTQAGRTEAFF

j_call: TRBJ2-1
v_call: TRBV12-2
clone_size: -
d_call: -
cdr3_nt: TGTGCAAGTCGCTTAGACGGGGGACCCATGGGAGGCAATGAGCAGTTCTTC
cdr3_aa: CASRLDGGPMGGNEQFF

j_call: TRBJ2-6
v_call: TRBV13
clone_size: once
d_call: -
cdr3_nt: TGTGCCAGCAGCTTAGTCGGCTTATCTGGGGCCAACGTCCTGACTTTC
cdr3_aa: CASSLVGLSGANVLTF